Listed below are T cell receptor beta chains from one sample, sequenced in a study of identical twins. TCRdb reprocessed the 5' RACE reads with MiXCR, giving one entry per CDR3 protein. The sample comprises some 96,000 distinct CDR3 sequences, just under 6% of which are singletons, and approximately 12% rests with the top ten. The sequencing sample was made of memory T cells sorted from blood. These receptors all stem from a woman aged 45-65 years in good health. Each CDR3 is given with its conserved first and last residue. The D gene is left open where the match is weak. The listing skips clone size in some rows; elsewhere it reads once, few, many or a size class.

NA NA TRBJ1-1 TRBV7-2 TGTGCCAGCAGCCCAGACCGGAGGTGGGCTGATATGAACACTGAAGCTTTCTTT CASSPDRRWADMNTEAFF
medium-sized TRBD2 TRBJ2-4 TRBV12-5 TGTGCTAGTGGTTTGGTATTGCTGCGGGAGGGCGTCAAAAACATTCAGTACTTC CASGLVLLREGVKNIQYF
few NA TRBJ2-7 TRBV29-1 TGCAGCGTTGTACAGGTCTACGAGCAGTACTTC CSVVQVYEQYF
many NA TRBJ1-1 TRBV29-1 TGCAGCGCACTCCGAGGGGTGGGTAACACTGAAGCTTTCTTT CSALRGVGNTEAFF
many NA TRBJ1-6 TRBV4-2 TGTGCCAGCAGCCAAGCGGCGGGACCCCTCCACTTT CASSQAAGPLHF
few NA TRBJ1-2 TRBV20-1 TGCAGTGCTCGTCGAGCTAACTATGGCTACACCTTC CSARRANYGYTF
many NA TRBJ2-3 TRBV12-3/TRBV12-4 TGTGCCAGCAGCAGGGCCATCCCCACAGATACGCAGTATTTT CASSRAIPTDTQYF
many TRBD2 TRBJ2-1 TRBV30 TGTGCCTGGCCCCCGGGACTAGCGGGAGCAAGTGATGAGCAGTTCTTC CAWPPGLAGASDEQFF
many NA TRBJ2-1 TRBV29-1 TGCAGCGTAATGGGGATCGGCTACAATGAGCAGTTCTTC CSVMGIGYNEQFF
many TRBD2 TRBJ2-1 TRBV7-9 TGTGCCAGCAGCTTAGTAGTCCTAGCGGGAGCTCCCCAGTTCTTC CASSLVVLAGAPQFF
many NA TRBJ1-5 TRBV19 TGTGCCAGTAACAAGGAGGACGGTCAGCCCCAGCATTTT CASNKEDGQPQHF
many NA TRBJ2-2 TRBV3-1 TGTGCCAGCAGCACCACGACGACACTCACCGGGGAGCTGTTTTTT CASSTTTTLTGELFF
many NA TRBJ2-1 TRBV7-8 TGTGCCAGCAGCCCCACAGTAGGACTAATCCAGACGCAGTTCTTC CASSPTVGLIQTQFF
many TRBD2 TRBJ2-5 TRBV11-3 TGTGCCAGCAGCTTAGGGGGGACTAGCGGCAAAGAGACCCAGTACTTC CASSLGGTSGKETQYF
many NA TRBJ2-3 TRBV12-3/TRBV12-4 TGTGCCAGCAGTCCATCACAGGGCTCGCAGTATTTT CASSPSQGSQYF
many TRBD2 TRBJ2-7 TRBV20-1 TGCAGTGCTAGAGGGGTAGCGGGCAACTCCTACGAGCAGTACTTC CSARGVAGNSYEQYF
many NA TRBJ2-5 TRBV3-1 TGTGCCAGCAGCCTACTTGGGACTCGGAAGTACTTC CASSLLGTRKYF
few NA TRBJ2-3 TRBV14 TGTGCCAGCAGCCAAGTATACGACGCAACTAGCACAGATACGCAGTATTTT CASSQVYDATSTDTQYF
many TRBD2 TRBJ2-7 TRBV20-1 TGCAGTGCTAGAGATAATCTAGGCGGGGGTGCGTCCTACGAGCAGTACTTC CSARDNLGGGASYEQYF
many TRBD2 TRBJ2-1 TRBV4-2 TGTGCCAGCAGCCAAGAGGCTAGCGGGCTTTACAATGAGCAGTTCTTC CASSQEASGLYNEQFF
few TRBD2 TRBJ2-1 TRBV12-3/TRBV12-4 TGTGCCAGCAGTTTGAGGACCGGTCTGGGACTAGCGGGAGGGCCTGGGTCCTACAATGAGCAGTTCTTC CASSLRTGLGLAGGPGSYNEQFF
few NA TRBJ2-7 TRBV20-1 TGCAGTGCTCTTAACGGGGAGATCGCCTACGAGCAGTACTTC CSALNGEIAYEQYF
NA TRBD2 TRBJ2-1 TRBV4-1 TGCGCCAGCAGCCAAGCCCCAGCGGGAGGTAACAATGAGCAGTTCTTC CASSQAPAGGNNEQFF
many NA TRBJ2-7 TRBV25-1 TGTGCCAGCGGACAACTCTTCTACGAGCAGTACTTC CASGQLFYEQYF
NA NA TRBJ2-1 TRBV4-1 TGCGCCAGCCAACTTCCGGGACCCATCAATGAGCAGTTCTTC CASQLPGPINEQFF
many TRBD2 TRBJ2-1 TRBV6-5 TGTGCCAGCAACGGCCGGACTAGCTTCAATGAGCAGTTCTTC CASNGRTSFNEQFF
few NA TRBJ2-3 TRBV19 TGTGCCAGTAGTAGACTCAGCCACAGCACAGATACGCAGTATTTT CASSRLSHSTDTQYF
NA NA TRBJ1-1 TRBV5-5 TGTGCCAGCAGCCAGGAGGTAGAAGCTTTCTTT CASSQEVEAFF
few TRBD2 TRBJ2-5 TRBV23-1 TGCGCCAGCAGTCCCCTGGGACTAGCGGGAGGGCCGCTCCAAGAGACCCAGTACTTC CASSPLGLAGGPLQETQYF
few NA TRBJ2-1 TRBV30 TGTGCCTGGAGTTATGTGACTTACAATGAGCAGTTCTTC CAWSYVTYNEQFF
many TRBD1 TRBJ1-5 TRBV20-1 TGCAGTGCTCCAAGACAGGGTCGGAGCAATCAGCCCCAGCATTTT CSAPRQGRSNQPQHF
many NA TRBJ1-5 TRBV6-1 TGTGCCAGCAGGGTGGGGATTCAGCCCCAGCATTTT CASRVGIQPQHF
many NA TRBJ2-3 TRBV5-1 TGCGCCAGCAGCTTACGCACAGATACGCAGTATTTT CASSLRTDTQYF
NA NA TRBJ2-7 TRBV4-1 TGCGCCAGCAGCCAAAGGGGGGGTAGCGGCTCCTACGAGCAGTACTTC CASSQRGGSGSYEQYF
many NA TRBJ2-5 TRBV5-1 TGCGCCAGCAGCTTGGGGCGTGACCAAGAGACCCAGTACTTC CASSLGRDQETQYF
many TRBD2 TRBJ2-1 TRBV5-1 TGCGCCAGCAGCTTGGCCGGAGCGGGGGAACGGGCATCCAGTGAGCAGTTCTTC CASSLAGAGERASSEQFF
many NA TRBJ2-2 TRBV5-1 TGCGCCAGCAGCGGAAGGGATGGAGGGAACACCGGGGAGCTGTTTTTT CASSGRDGGNTGELFF
NA NA TRBJ2-6 TRBV30 TGTGCCTTTGGTCTTTTTGGGGCCAACGTCCTGACTTTC CAFGLFGANVLTF
NA TRBD2 TRBJ2-6 TRBV5-1 TGCGCCAGCAGCTTGGGAGGGACTACCCTCTCTGGGGCCAACGTCCTGACTTTC CASSLGGTTLSGANVLTF
many TRBD1 TRBJ2-1 TRBV24-1 TGTGCCACCAGTGACATCGGACAGGGGACCCATGAGCAGTTCTTC CATSDIGQGTHEQFF
many TRBD1 TRBJ1-2 TRBV20-1 TGCAGTGCTAGAGAACGGACAGGCAAAGATGGCTACACCTTC CSARERTGKDGYTF
few TRBD2 TRBJ2-3 TRBV29-1 TGCAGCGTTGTGGTCGGGAGGGCCTCAGATACGCAGTATTTT CSVVVGRASDTQYF